Following are 29 T cell receptor beta chains from one sample sequenced in a study of regulatory T cells in long-lasting Graves disease. Time point noted: newly diagnosed GD, antithyroid drugs for less than 3 months. PBMC-extracted RNA yielded the TCR library. HTBI primers from iRepertoire and Arm-PCR of CDR3 regions yielded the TCR beta libraries. One entry per CDR3 protein results from TCRdb running MiXCR on the multiplex PCR reads. The sample carries hundreds of thousands of distinct CDR3 sequences, over 15% recorded once. The material was peripheral blood mononuclear cells (PBMCs), obtained at new diagnosis, from a patient treated with antithyroid drugs. Receptor source: a female donor with Graves disease.

This clonotype has at least ten counts. The chain links TRBV14 to TRBJ1-2; TRBD1 aligns across 7 bases. After removal of 2 bases from V and 4 bases from J, the junction contained 10 bases not matched to a gene. Germline CDR1 reads SGHDN; CDR2 reads FVKESK. CDR3 length: 16 residues. The CDR3 loop is CASSQLGGGGSYGYTF. The CDR3 DNA is TGTGCCAGCAGCCAACTCGGGGGAGGGGGCTCCTATGGCTACACCTTC.

This clonotype occurred many times. V and J are TRBV20-1 and TRBJ2-2, with TRBD1 as a possible D gene (8 bases). Germline CDR1 is DFQATT and CDR2 is SNEGSKA (reference sequence). V was pared by 6 bases and J by 3 bases, with 14 bases between. This CDR3 has 14 amino acids. The CDR3: CSARQGRDTGELFF. The DNA for the CDR3 is TGCAGTGCAAGACAGGGGAGGGACACCGGGGAGCTGTTTTTT.

Ten or more counts support this clonotype. The chain carries TRBV12-3 or TRBV12-4 and TRBJ2-1, with TRBD2 matching over 7 bases. This CDR3 has 14 amino acids. The V segment lost 3 bases and the J segment 9 bases; nucleotides outside the gene matches: 8. The CDR3 region is CASSFRLANGEQFF. The CDR3 DNA follows: TGTGCCAGCAGTTTTCGACTAGCCAACGGTGAGCAGTTCTTC.

The chain combines TRBV12-5 with TRBJ2-5, with TRBD1 matching 7 bases. The CDR3 contains 14 residues. Germline lookup yields CDR1 LGHNT and CDR2 FRNRAP. For the CDR3, the DNA is TGTGCCAGCAGCCCTGGGACAGTCCAAGAGACCCAGTACTTC. Its protein product is CASSPGTVQETQYF.

V and J are TRBV11-3 and TRBJ2-1, with 16 positions matching TRBD2. Trimming cost V 5 bases and J 10 bases; bases outside gene matches: 8. This CDR3 has 16 residues. The germline CDR1 and CDR2 sequences are SGHNT and YENEEA. The CDR3: CASSQNVGLAGGEQFF. The CDR3 DNA follows: TGTGCCAGCAGCCAGAACGTGGGACTAGCGGGAGGGGAGCAGTTCTTC.

The V call is TRBV12-3 or TRBV12-4, the J call TRBJ2-3, with 13 bases identical to TRBD2. The J segment lost 4 bases and the V segment lost 6 bases, leaving 4 bases of the junction unmatched. The CDR3 contains 15 residues. In nucleotides, the CDR3 is TGTGCCAGCAGAGCCGGGACTAGCGGGGCAGATACGCAGTATTTT. Translation: CASRAGTSGADTQYF.

This clonotype came up many times. The gene calls are TRBV27 and TRBJ2-7; perhaps TRBD2 as D (5 bases). Germline CDR1 and CDR2: MNHEY and SMNVEV (reference sequence). V lost 8 bases to trimming and J lost 3 bases, with 20 bases between them. The CDR3 sequence is 15 residues long. The CDR3 nucleotides are TGTGCCAGCCCCCGGCGCCCTAGCCCCAACTACGAGCAGTACTTC. Translation: CASPRRPSPNYEQYF.

This clonotype has at least ten counts. CDR3 coding DNA: TGTGCCAGTAGTTTGGACAGAGTTATTGGCTACACCTTC. Its protein product is CASSLDRVIGYTF. The V call is TRBV19, the J call TRBJ1-2; D perhaps matches TRBD1 (6 bases). V was cut by 5 bases and J by 7 bases, with 14 bases left in between. Germline CDR1 reads LNHDA; CDR2 reads SQIVND (reference sequence). There are 13 residues in the CDR3.

This clonotype was counted many times. The chain links TRBV6-1 to TRBJ2-2; TRBD1 is a possible D gene (6 bases). The CDR3 consists of 17 residues. The germline V gene encodes CDR1 MNHNS and CDR2 SASEGT. Trimming shortened V by 0 bases and J by 4 bases, and 15 bases separated the two germline ends. CDR3 sequence: CASSEALPGAPTGELFF. The CDR3 nucleotides read TGTGCCAGCAGTGAAGCGCTCCCAGGGGCCCCCACCGGGGAGCTGTTTTTT.

The table lists this clonotype with many counts. The chain couples TRBV6-2 or TRBV6-3 to TRBJ2-1; D is undetermined. The CDR3 consists of 13 residues. Deletions cut 2 bases from V and 5 bases from J, with 7 bases between. CDR1 and CDR2 (germline): MNHEY, SVGEGT. The CDR3 nucleotides are TGTGCCAGCAGTTACGCCGCGAACAATGAGCAGTTCTTC. Amino acids: CASSYAANNEQFF.

On this clonotype itself: A much larger clone lies a single base off, so this may be a read error. This chain connects TRBV9 to TRBJ1-2, with 10 bases matching TRBD1. Looked up from germline, CDR1 is SGDLS and CDR2 is YYNGEE. The CDR3 is 16 amino acids. With 9 bases clipped from V and 6 bases from J, the junction kept 17 bases outside the gene matches. The CDR3 DNA is TGTGCCAACACACCGGGACAGGGGCCCCTACCCCATGGCTACACCTTC. Protein product: CANTPGQGPLPHGYTF.

This clonotype has only a few counts. This chain connects TRBV29-1 to TRBJ1-1; weak D call: TRBD1 (5 bases). This CDR3 is 13 amino acids long. V lost 4 bases, J lost 11 bases, and 20 bases lay in between. Per the germline V gene, CDR1 is SQVTM and CDR2 is ANQGSEA. The CDR3 spells CSVVGLMGPLAFF. The CDR3 bases are TGCAGCGTTGTGGGGCTTATGGGGCCCTTGGCTTTCTTT.

In this sample, this clonotype turned up many times. The chain uses TRBV6-1 and TRBJ2-2; the D is unclear. Looked up from germline, CDR1 is MNHNS and CDR2 is SASEGT. The V end lost 2 bases, the J end lost 1 base, and 5 bases lay between the germline ends. The CDR3 has 14 amino acids. This CDR3 is CASSELRNTGELFF. CDR3 coding DNA: TGTGCCAGCAGTGAATTGAGGAACACCGGGGAGCTGTTTTTT.

This chain links TRBV4-1 with TRBJ2-1, with D perhaps TRBD1 or TRBD2 (6 bases each). With 3 bases removed from V and 5 bases from J, the gap between germline ends came to 14 bases. From germline, CDR1 is MGHRA and CDR2 YSYEKL. This CDR3 spans 15 amino acids. CDR3 coding DNA: TGCGCCAGCAGCCAGAATTGGGGGGCGCACAATGAGCAGTTCTTC. It translates to CASSQNWGAHNEQFF.

This clonotype has just a few counts. It may be a read error: a sequence one base away is much more abundant. This rearrangement joins TRBV11-2 to TRBJ2-1; 12 bases fit TRBD2. J was trimmed by 9 bases and V by 1 base; bases with no gene match: 10. The V gene's germline CDR1 is SGHAT and CDR2 FQNNGV. The CDR3 consists of 17 residues. For the CDR3, the DNA is TGTGCCAGCAGCTTAGGTCGAGCTAGCGGGAGGGCCCTTGAGCAGTTCTTC. Translating it yields CASSLGRASGRALEQFF. The full variable domain, in which reference TRBV11-2 and TRBJ2-1 provide the parts outside the CDR3, is EAGVAQSPRYKIIEKRQSVAFWCNPISGHATLYWYQQILGQGPKLLIQFQNNGVVDDSQLPKDRFSAERLKGVDSTLKIQPAKLEDSAVYLCASSLGRASGRALEQFFGPGTRLTVL.

This clonotype was recorded many times. The V gene is TRBV28, the J gene TRBJ2-5, with 10 bases that match TRBD1. CDR3 length: 15 residues. Germline CDR1 MDHEN, CDR2 SYDVKM. V lost 4 bases to trimming and J lost 5 bases; unmatched junction nucleotides: 7. The CDR3 DNA sequence: TGTGCCAGCAGTTCTAAACGACAGGGGGCTGAGACCCAGTACTTC. Its protein product is CASSSKRQGAETQYF. The entire variable domain, with the rest obtained from reference TRBV28 and TRBJ2-5, is as follows: DVKVTQSSRYLVKRTGEKVFLECVQDMDHENMFWYRQDPGLGLRLIYFSYDVKMKEKGDIPEGYSVSREKKERFSLILESASTNQTSMYLCASSSKRQGAETQYFGPGTRLLVL.

This clonotype was found a few times. The CDR3 nucleotides are TGTGCCATCAAAACCACGATGACTGGCCGCACAGATACGCAGTATTTT. The encoded protein is CAIKTTMTGRTDTQYF. The chain uses TRBV7-9 and TRBJ2-3; no definite D call. V shed 10 bases and J shed 1 base, with 21 bases lying between them. This CDR3 region has 16 residues. Germline V gene lookup returns CDR1 SEHNR and CDR2 FQNEAQ (reference sequence).

This clonotype was detected many times. The chain combines TRBV20-1 with TRBJ2-7; D is possibly TRBD1 (5 bases). CDR3 length: 15 amino acids. Trimming shortened V by 0 bases and J by 5 bases, and 17 bases separated the two germline ends. Per germline, CDR1 DFQATT and CDR2 SNEGSKA (reference sequence). CDR3 in amino acids: CSARDHPGRFDEQYF. The CDR3 region has the DNA TGCAGTGCTAGAGATCACCCAGGGCGGTTTGACGAGCAGTACTTC.

Details on this clonotype: A read error is likely, as this CDR3 ends without the conserved phenylalanine or tryptophan. This chain links TRBV11-2 with TRBJ2-5; D gene ambiguous. Germline CDR1 and CDR2: SGHAT and FQNNGV. V gave up 5 bases and J gave up 5 bases, with 18 bases separating them. This CDR3 has 15 residues. This CDR3 is CASSPRFQVRETQYL. In DNA, the CDR3 is TGTGCCAGCAGCCCCCGTTTCCAAGTGCGGGAGACCCAGTACTTG.

A word on this clonotype: A much bigger clone sits one base away, suggesting this may be a read error. This sequence joins TRBV19 and TRBJ2-5, with 8 bases fitting TRBD2. This CDR3 contains 13 residues. Germline V CDR1 and CDR2: LNHDA, SQIVND (reference sequence). The CDR3 DNA reads TGTACCAGTAGAGCGGGGGTTCAAGAGACCCAGTACTTC. Translated, it gives CTSRAGVQETQYF.

This clonotype occurred many times. The chain employs TRBV24-1 and TRBJ2-1, with D possibly matching TRBD1 (5 bases). V gave up 3 bases and J gave up 7 bases, with 18 bases separating them. Germline V gene lookup returns CDR1 KGHDR and CDR2 SFDVKD. The CDR3 consists of 16 residues. The CDR3 DNA reads as TGTGCCACCAGTGATCTCAAGGGGTCCTATGGGAATGAGCAGTTCTTC. It is translated as CATSDLKGSYGNEQFF.

This clonotype turned up a few times. This chain joins TRBV20-1 and TRBJ2-3; D may be TRBD1 or TRBD2 (6 bases each). Trimming cost V 3 bases and J 5 bases, with 15 bases left between them. This CDR3 region has 14 residues. Per germline, CDR1 DFQATT and CDR2 SNEGSKA (reference sequence). The CDR3 region has the DNA TGCAGTGCTAGTGAGTCCGGGGGCGGAGATACGCAGTATTTT. It yields the protein CSASESGGGDTQYF.

This clonotype was seen many times. The CDR3 loop reads CASSAPGELFF. For the CDR3, the DNA is TGTGCCAGCAGCGCGCCAGGGGAGCTGTTTTTT. The J gene is TRBJ2-2, the V gene TRBV9; D is ambiguous. With 3 bases removed from V and 8 bases from J, the gap between germline ends came to 5 bases. CDR3 size: 11 residues. Germline V gene data show CDR1 as SGDLS and CDR2 as YYNGEE. Complete variable domain (other parts from reference TRBV9 and TRBJ2-2): DSGVTQTPKHLITATGQRVTLRCSPRSGDLSVYWYQQSLDQGLQFLIQYYNGEERAKGNILERFSAQQFPDLHSELNLSSLELGDSALYFCASSAPGELFFGEGSRLTVL.

This clonotype was seen only a few times. The J gene is TRBJ1-4, the V gene TRBV6-1; D remains ambiguous. Looked up from germline, CDR1 is MNHNS and CDR2 is SASEGT. The CDR3 runs to 16 residues. V was trimmed by 4 bases and J by 8 bases, leaving 20 bases between them. The CDR3 sequence: CASSGVLGIDIEKLFF. CDR3 coding DNA: TGTGCCAGCAGTGGGGTGCTCGGTATCGACATCGAAAAACTGTTTTTT.

Regarding this clonotype: This sequence may be a read error, since a much larger clone differs from it by one base. The chain is built from TRBV5-5 and TRBJ2-5; 7 nucleotides line up with TRBD2. The V gene end was trimmed by 0 bases and the J gene end by 5 bases; junction bases not matched to a gene: 13. Germline V CDR1 and CDR2: SGHKS, YYEKEE (reference sequence). The CDR3 has 17 residues. CDR3 sequence: CASSLAGGRRVWETQYF. Written as DNA, the CDR3 is TGTGCCAGCAGCTTGGCTGGCGGGAGAAGGGTATGGGAGACCCAGTACTTC.

The sample holds one count of this clonotype. This likely reflects a read error, since a far larger clone is one base away. The chain employs TRBV6-2 or TRBV6-3 and TRBJ2-7; 7 bases align to TRBD1. The CDR3 length is 13 residues. The germline CDR1 and CDR2 sequences are MNHEY and SVGEGT. In DNA form, the CDR3 reads TGTGCCGGCAGTAAACAGGGGATCGGCGAGCAGTACTTC. Amino acids: CAGSKQGIGEQYF.

This clonotype was counted at least ten times. The chain employs TRBV9 and TRBJ2-7; D is unclear. This CDR3 is 15 amino acids long. With 0 bases removed from V and 6 bases from J, the gap between germline ends came to 16 bases. Germline V gene data show CDR1 as SGDLS and CDR2 as YYNGEE. The CDR3 spells CASSVGGSEYSEQYF. The CDR3, as DNA: TGTGCCAGCAGCGTAGGTGGCAGCGAGTACTCCGAGCAGTACTTC.

This clonotype was seen many times. The rearrangement links TRBV27 to TRBJ2-7, with D uncertain. The CDR3 extends over 14 amino acids. Between the trimmed V and J ends, which lost 5 bases and 7 bases, there was a span of 18 bases. Looked up from germline, CDR1 is MNHEY and CDR2 is SMNVEV (reference sequence). The CDR3, as DNA: TGTGCCAGCAGTCCGACAACTACCGTCCGGGAGCAGTACTTC. Its protein is CASSPTTTVREQYF.

The chain links TRBV30 to TRBJ1-2, with a tentative D call TRBD1 (5 bases). Germline lookup yields CDR1 GTSNPN and CDR2 SVGIG (reference sequence). The CDR3 is 14 amino acids. Trimming shortened V by 0 bases and J by 8 bases, and 16 bases separated the two germline ends. The CDR3 loop is CAWSVQAPFVGYTF. Here the CDR3 DNA reads TGTGCCTGGAGTGTACAGGCCCCTTTTGTGGGCTACACCTTC.